This T cell receptor beta chain was obtained from a study of PD-1 blockade in classical Hodgkin lymphoma. Points from the study as a whole: It was among complete responders that baseline diversity resembled that of newly diagnosed patients. Exclusion applied to patients who initiated nivolumab less than 1 year following ASCT.

Each patient relapsed following autologous stem cell transplantation, and prior brentuximab vedotin exposure differed. The CDR3 loop spans 17 amino acids. Trimming cost V 1 base and J 0 bases, with 13 bases left between them. CDR1 SGHVS and CDR2 FQNEAQ come from the germline V gene. This table comes from immunoSEQ multiplex PCR, and its TCRdb copy is limited to in-frame clones, with some not included. The table lists some 23,000 clones, around 63% of them singletons, with 3% to 4% in the top ten. This clone was seen a handful of times. The target antigen is unknown. This receptor was identified in a human donor with classical Hodgkin lymphoma. V usage is TRBV7-8 and J usage is TRBJ1-5, with D perhaps TRBD1 (5 bases). Sequenced material: peripheral blood mononuclear cells (PBMCs), taken at baseline. The CDR3 here is CASSLVQGVGSNQPQHF. As DNA, the CDR3 is TGTGCCAGCAGCTTAGTTCAAGGGGTCGGTAGCAATCAGCCCCAGCATTTT.